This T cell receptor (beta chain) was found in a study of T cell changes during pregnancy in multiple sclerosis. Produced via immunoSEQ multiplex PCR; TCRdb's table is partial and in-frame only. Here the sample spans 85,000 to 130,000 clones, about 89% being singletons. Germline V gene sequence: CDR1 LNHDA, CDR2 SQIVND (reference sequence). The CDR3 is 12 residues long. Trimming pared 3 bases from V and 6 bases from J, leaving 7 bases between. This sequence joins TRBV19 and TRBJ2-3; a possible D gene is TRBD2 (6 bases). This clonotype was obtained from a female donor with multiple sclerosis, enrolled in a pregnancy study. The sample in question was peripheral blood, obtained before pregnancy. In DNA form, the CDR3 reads TGTGCCAGTAGTATGCGGGGCGATACGCAGTATTTT. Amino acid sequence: CASSMRGDTQYF.